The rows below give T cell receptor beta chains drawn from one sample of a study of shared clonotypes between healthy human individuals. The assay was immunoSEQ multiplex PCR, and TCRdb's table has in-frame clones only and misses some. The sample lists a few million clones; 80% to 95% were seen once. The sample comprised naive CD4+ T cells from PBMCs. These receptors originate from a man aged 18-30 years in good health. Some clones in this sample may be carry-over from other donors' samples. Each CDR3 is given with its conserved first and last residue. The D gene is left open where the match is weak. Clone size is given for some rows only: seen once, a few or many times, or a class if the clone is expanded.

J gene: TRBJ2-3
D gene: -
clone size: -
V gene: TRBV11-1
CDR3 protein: CASSLGGVDTQYF
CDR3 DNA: TGTGCCAGCAGCTTAGGAGGGGTAGATACGCAGTATTTT

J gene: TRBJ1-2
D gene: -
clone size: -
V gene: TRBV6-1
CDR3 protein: CASSPLGRAEYGYTF
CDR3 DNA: TGTGCCAGCAGCCCCCTCGGCAGGGCTGAATATGGCTACACCTTC

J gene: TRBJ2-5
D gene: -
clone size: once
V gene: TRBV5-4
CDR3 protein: CASSVRTGTMEETQYF
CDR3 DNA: TGTGCCAGCAGCGTCCGGACAGGGACTATGGAAGAGACCCAGTACTTC

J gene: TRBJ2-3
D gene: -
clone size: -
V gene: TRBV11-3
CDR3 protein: CASSARQGSDTQYF
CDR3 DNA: TGTGCCAGCAGCGCGAGGCAGGGTTCAGATACGCAGTATTTT

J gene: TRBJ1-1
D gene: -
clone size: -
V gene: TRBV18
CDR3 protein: CASSPRFGQGFMNTEAFF
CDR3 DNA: TGTGCCAGCTCACCACGGTTCGGGCAGGGATTCATGAACACTGAAGCTTTCTTT

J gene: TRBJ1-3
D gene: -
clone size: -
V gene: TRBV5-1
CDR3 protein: CASSLDTSGNTIYF
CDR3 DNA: TGCGCCAGCAGCCTTGATACGTCGGGAAACACCATATATTTT

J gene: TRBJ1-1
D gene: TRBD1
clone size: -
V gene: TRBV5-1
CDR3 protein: CASSRGQGGGNTEAFF
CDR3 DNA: TGCGCCAGCAGCCGCGGACAGGGTGGAGGAAACACTGAAGCTTTCTTT

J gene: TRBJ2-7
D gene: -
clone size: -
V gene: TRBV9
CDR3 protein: CASSARRSGLAYEQYF
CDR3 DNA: TGTGCCAGCAGCGCGCGGCGGTCTGGGCTGGCGTACGAGCAGTACTTC

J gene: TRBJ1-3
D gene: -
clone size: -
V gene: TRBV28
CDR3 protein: CASSLSGSGNTIYF
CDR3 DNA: TGTGCCAGCAGTTTATCGGGTTCTGGAAACACCATATATTTT

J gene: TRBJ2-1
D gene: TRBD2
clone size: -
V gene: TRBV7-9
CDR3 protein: CASSPGTTGDEQFF
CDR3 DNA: TGTGCCAGCAGCCCGGGGACTACCGGCGATGAGCAGTTCTTC

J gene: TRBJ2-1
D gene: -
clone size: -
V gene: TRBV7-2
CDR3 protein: CASSLAPSGLRFF
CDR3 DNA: TGTGCCAGCAGCTTAGCCCCATCGGGGCTACGTTTCTTC

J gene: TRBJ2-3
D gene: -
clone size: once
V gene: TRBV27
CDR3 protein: CANGRDCRAPDTQYF
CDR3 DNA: TGTGCCAATGGCAGGGACTGCCGAGCCCCAGATACGCAGTATTTT

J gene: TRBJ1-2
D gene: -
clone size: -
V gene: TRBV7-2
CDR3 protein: CASSGIGGAYGYTF
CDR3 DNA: TGTGCCAGCAGCGGAATCGGGGGCGCTTATGGCTACACCTTC

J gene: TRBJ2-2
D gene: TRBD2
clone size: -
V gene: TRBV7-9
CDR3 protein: CASSLYPLAGETGELFF
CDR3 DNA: TGTGCCAGCAGCTTATACCCTCTAGCGGGAGAGACCGGGGAGCTGTTTTTT

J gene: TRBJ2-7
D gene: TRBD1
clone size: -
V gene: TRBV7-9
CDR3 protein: CASGDRAGYEQYF
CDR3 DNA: TGTGCCAGCGGAGACAGGGCGGGCTACGAGCAGTACTTC

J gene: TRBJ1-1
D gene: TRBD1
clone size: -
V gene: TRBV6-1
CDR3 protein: CASRNRGLLDTEAFF
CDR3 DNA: TGTGCCAGCAGGAACAGGGGGCTTCTTGACACTGAAGCTTTCTTT

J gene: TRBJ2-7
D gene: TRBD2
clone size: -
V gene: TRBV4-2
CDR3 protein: CASSQAGLAGGLISSYEQYF
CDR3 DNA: TGTGCCAGCAGCCAGGCTGGACTAGCGGGAGGCCTTATTAGCTCCTACGAGCAGTACTTC

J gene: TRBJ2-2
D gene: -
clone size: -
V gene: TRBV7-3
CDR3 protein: CASSLFSRGNTGELFF
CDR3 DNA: TGTGCCAGCAGCTTATTTTCTCGAGGGAACACCGGGGAGCTGTTTTTT

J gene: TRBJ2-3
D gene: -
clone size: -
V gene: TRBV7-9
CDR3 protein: CASSLEGPDTQYF
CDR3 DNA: TGCGCCAGCAGCTTAGAGGGGCCAGATACGCAGTATTTT

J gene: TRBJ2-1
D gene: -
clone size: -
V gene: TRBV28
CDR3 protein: CASSLYASYNEQFF
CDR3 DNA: TGTGCCAGCAGTTTGTACGCCTCCTACAATGAGCAGTTCTTC

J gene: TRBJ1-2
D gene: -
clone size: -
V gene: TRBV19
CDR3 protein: CASSTRGPSNYGYTF
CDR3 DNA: TGTGCCAGTAGTACCAGGGGCCCCTCTAACTATGGCTACACCTTC

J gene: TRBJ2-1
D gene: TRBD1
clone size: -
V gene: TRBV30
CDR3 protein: CAWSVKDRLKFF
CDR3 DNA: TGTGCCTGGAGTGTAAAGGACAGGCTCAAATTCTTC

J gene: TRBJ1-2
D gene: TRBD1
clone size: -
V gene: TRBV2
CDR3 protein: CASSVWEGAFGYTF
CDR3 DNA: TGTGCCAGCAGTGTTTGGGAGGGGGCATTTGGCTACACCTTC

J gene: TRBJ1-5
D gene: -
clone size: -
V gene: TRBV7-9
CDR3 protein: CASSLGQGLPMEPQHF
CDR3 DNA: TGTGCCAGCAGCTTAGGGCAGGGATTGCCAATGGAGCCCCAGCATTTT

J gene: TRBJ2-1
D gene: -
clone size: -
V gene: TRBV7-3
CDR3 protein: CASSLTGPTYNEQFF
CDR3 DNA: TGTGCCAGCAGCCTAACGGGGCCCACCTACAATGAGCAGTTCTTC

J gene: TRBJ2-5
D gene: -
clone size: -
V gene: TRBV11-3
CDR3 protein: CASSLTQQETQYF
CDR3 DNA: TGTGCCAGCAGCTTAACACAGCAAGAGACCCAGTACTTC

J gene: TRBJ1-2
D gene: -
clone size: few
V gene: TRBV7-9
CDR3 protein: CASSLSTF
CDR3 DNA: TGTGCCAGCAGCTTAAGCACCTTC

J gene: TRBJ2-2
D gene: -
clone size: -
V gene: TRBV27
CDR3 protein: CASSTLWGSSARGTGELFF
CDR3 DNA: TGTGCCAGCAGTACGCTATGGGGATCTAGCGCGAGGGGCACCGGGGAGCTGTTTTTT

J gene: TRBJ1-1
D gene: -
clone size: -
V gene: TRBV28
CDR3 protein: CASRTPARVTEAFF
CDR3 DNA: TGTGCCAGCAGGACTCCTGCCAGGGTAACTGAAGCTTTCTTT